This TCR beta chain was sequenced for a study of blood T cell repertoires in COVID-19. The repertoire was sequenced with immunoSEQ multiplex PCR; TCRdb's copy has only in-frame clones and lacks some. The sample holds fewer than 80,000 clones, 84% seen once. V was clipped by 5 bases and J by 7 bases; unmatched bases: 4. The CDR3 spans 13 residues. In germline, CDR1 is KGHSH, CDR2 LQKENI. The origin of this receptor is a man aged 50 to 60 with COVID-19, enrolled during active disease. This chain joins TRBV18 and TRBJ1-4, with TRBD1 matching 7 bases. Sequencing was performed on peripheral blood. Written as DNA, the CDR3 is TGTGCCAGCTCAGTTTACAGGGGTGAAAAACTGTTTTTT. Its protein product is CASSVYRGEKLFF.